The 32 T cell receptor beta chains below all came from one sample that was sequenced in a study of graft-versus-host responses after intestinal transplantation. TCRdb keeps only in-frame clones here, not all; method: immunoSEQ multiplex PCR. The data hold 2,000 to 2,500 clones, with around 80% observed a single time. Lamina propria and intraepithelial lymphocytes were released by processing graft tissue. The material was ileum tissue, obtained 18 days after transplant. These receptors were obtained from a human patient who received an intestinal transplant, so some T cells may come from the graft donor.

The chain uses TRBV5-6 and TRBJ2-1; D is unresolved. The CDR3 sequence is 13 residues long. Trimming took off 2 bases at V and 4 bases at J, with 7 bases between the two ends. Germline CDR1 SGHDT, CDR2 YYEEEE. CDR3 amino acids: CASSFARYNEQFF. CDR3 DNA sequence: TGTGCCAGCAGCTTTGCCCGGTACAATGAGCAGTTCTTC.

Here the CDR3 reads CASSYDGIGELFF. The CDR3 DNA reads TGTGCCAGCAGTTACGACGGAATCGGGGAGCTGTTTTTT. The chain carries TRBV6-6 and TRBJ2-2; D gene ambiguous. This CDR3 has 13 residues. V lost 2 bases to trimming and J lost 7 bases, with 8 bases between them. CDR1 and CDR2 from the germline V gene are MNHNY and SVGAGI (reference sequence).

The gene calls are TRBV30 and TRBJ1-3; D ambiguous. This CDR3 has 15 residues. Germline V gives CDR1 GTSNPN, CDR2 SVGIG (reference sequence). Between the trimmed V and J ends, which lost 2 bases and 0 bases, there was a span of 11 bases. This chain's CDR3 is CAWSRAGLSGNTIYF. The CDR3 nucleotides are TGTGCCTGGAGTAGGGCAGGCCTCTCTGGAAACACCATATATTTT.

This clone turned up a few times. The rearrangement joins TRBV4-2 to TRBJ1-1; the D is unclear. Germline V gene sequence: CDR1 LGHNA, CDR2 YNFKEQ. There are 12 residues in the CDR3. V lost 2 bases and J 2 bases, leaving 3 bases between the germline ends. The chain's CDR3 is CASSQYNTEAFF. In DNA form, the CDR3 reads TGTGCCAGCAGCCAATATAACACTGAAGCTTTCTTT.

In its sample, this clone was seen once. The chain links TRBV4-1 to TRBJ2-5; 9 bases line up with TRBD2. Germline lookup yields CDR1 MGHRA and CDR2 YSYEKL. This CDR3 has 16 amino acids. Losses at the gene ends were 4 bases for V and 1 base for J; bases not matched to a gene: 7. Here the CDR3 DNA reads TGCGCCAGCAGCCGGCTAGCGGGACGGATCCAAGAGACCCAGTACTTC. It specifies CASSRLAGRIQETQYF.

J is TRBJ1-1 and V is TRBV11-2; no reliable D call. The CDR3 runs to 15 residues. V was clipped by 1 base and J by 0 bases, with 9 bases between them. Germline V gives CDR1 SGHAT, CDR2 FQNNGV. The CDR3, as DNA: TGTGCCAGCAGCTTAGTGTTCGGAATGAACACTGAAGCTTTCTTT. Translating gives CASSLVFGMNTEAFF.

The V gene is TRBV9, the J gene TRBJ2-3; 9 nucleotides match TRBD1. Unmatched junction bases numbered 6, after V lost 2 bases and J lost 2 bases. This CDR3 comprises 16 residues. Germline V gene data show CDR1 as SGDLS and CDR2 as YYNGEE. CDR3 sequence: CASSVRGDRVTDTQYF. The DNA of the CDR3 is TGTGCCAGCAGCGTGCGTGGGGACAGGGTCACAGATACGCAGTATTTT.

The chain combines TRBV14 with TRBJ1-1; no firm D call. This CDR3 comprises 15 residues. Germline V CDR1 and CDR2: SGHDN, FVKESK. V dropped 0 bases and J dropped 3 bases, with 11 bases sitting between them. The CDR3 is CASSQDHGTYTEAFF. In DNA form, the CDR3 reads TGTGCCAGCAGCCAAGACCACGGCACGTACACTGAAGCTTTCTTT.

This chain connects TRBV6-6 to TRBJ2-7; 7 nucleotides line up with TRBD1. Germline assignment: CDR1 MNHNY and CDR2 SVGAGI (reference sequence). This CDR3 region has 14 residues. V shed 0 bases and J 3 bases; nucleotides not matched to a gene: 2. This CDR3 is CASSYSQGNYEQYF. For the CDR3, the DNA is TGTGCCAGCAGTTACTCACAGGGGAACTACGAGCAGTACTTC.

J is TRBJ2-7 and V is TRBV11-1; D is perhaps TRBD2 (5 bases). V was pared by 2 bases and J by 4 bases, with 12 bases between. CDR1 SGHAT and CDR2 FQDESV come from the germline V gene (reference sequence). The CDR3 totals 14 residues. The CDR3 loop is CASSLISEKYEQYF. CDR3 in DNA: TGTGCCAGCAGCTTAATTAGCGAGAAATACGAGCAGTACTTC.

CDR3 amino acids: CASSNSGGTDTQYF. In DNA form, the CDR3 reads TGTGCCAGCAGCAATAGTGGGGGCACAGATACGCAGTATTTT. The chain joins TRBV21-1 to TRBJ2-3. TRBV21-1 is noted as a pseudogene. The CDR3 contains 14 residues.

The genes are TRBV18 and TRBJ2-1; TRBD2 matches at 16 bases. Per germline, CDR1 KGHSH and CDR2 LQKENI. V lost 4 bases to trimming and J lost 0 bases; unmatched junction nucleotides: 15. The CDR3 is 22 residues long. The chain's CDR3 is CASSLYSGTSGRAGLSYNEQFF. DNA of the CDR3: TGTGCCAGCTCACTCTACTCCGGGACTAGCGGGAGGGCCGGGCTCTCCTACAATGAGCAGTTCTTC. The full variable domain, with the rest looked up from reference TRBV18 and TRBJ2-1, is NAGVMQNPRHLVRRRGQEARLRCSPMKGHSHVYWYRQLPEEGLKFMVYLQKENIIDESGMPKERFSAEFPKEGPSILRIQQVVRGDSAAYFCASSLYSGTSGRAGLSYNEQFFGPGTRLTVL.

The chain uses TRBV9 and TRBJ2-3; 11 bases are a match to TRBD2. The CDR3 spans 17 residues. J lost 2 bases, V lost 3 bases, and 8 bases had no gene match. Germline CDR1 is SGDLS and CDR2 is YYNGEE. In nucleotides, the CDR3 is TGTGCCAGCAGCGCCGGTTGGACTAGCGGGCCCACAGATACGCAGTATTTT. The encoded protein is CASSAGWTSGPTDTQYF.

In DNA form, the CDR3 reads TGTGCCAGCAGCGTTAGTGTGAGCACAGATACGCAGTATTTT. Amino acid sequence: CASSVSVSTDTQYF. The V gene is TRBV9, the J gene TRBJ2-3; no definite D call. CDR1 and CDR2 (germline): SGDLS, YYNGEE. This CDR3 spans 14 amino acids. V was trimmed by 2 bases and J by 0 bases, leaving 7 bases between them.

The J gene is TRBJ2-6, the V gene TRBV6-9, with D uncertain. The CDR3 contains 17 residues. Germline V gene sequence: CDR1 MNHGY, CDR2 SVAAGI. With 5 bases removed from V and 5 bases from J, the gap between germline ends came to 19 bases. For the CDR3, the DNA is TGTGCCAGCAGTGGGTCACTACGACAAAGTCGGGCCAACGTCCTGACTTTC. Translation: CASSGSLRQSRANVLTF.

The V gene is TRBV25-1, the J gene TRBJ2-7; D is undetermined. V was trimmed by 1 base and J by 4 bases, leaving 2 bases between them. Per the germline V gene, CDR1 is MGHDK and CDR2 is SYGVNS. The CDR3 runs to 11 residues. The CDR3 spells CASSESYEQYF. CDR3 in DNA: TGTGCCAGCAGTGAATCATACGAGCAGTACTTC.

This chain joins TRBV15 and TRBJ1-1; D gene unclear. CDR1 LNHNV and CDR2 YYDKDF come from the germline V gene (reference sequence). This CDR3 is 14 amino acids long. V lost 0 bases and J lost 2, with 7 bases in between. The CDR3 here is CATSREGTNTEAFF. As DNA, the CDR3 is TGTGCCACCAGCAGAGAAGGAACAAACACTGAAGCTTTCTTT.

V is TRBV30 and J is TRBJ2-5; maybe TRBD1 (5 bases). Germline assignment: CDR1 GTSNPN and CDR2 SVGIG (reference sequence). This CDR3 region has 12 residues. The V gene lost 4 bases and the J gene lost 2 bases, with 8 bases spanning the gap. The CDR3 is CAWNSGQETQYF. DNA of the CDR3: TGTGCCTGGAATTCAGGGCAAGAGACCCAGTACTTC.

The sample holds a few counts of this clone. This chain links TRBV5-1 with TRBJ2-1; the match to TRBD2 covers 11 bases. Germline trimming cut 4 bases from V and 4 bases from J; bases unmatched to any gene: 10. This CDR3 contains 17 residues. CDR1 and CDR2 (germline): SGHRS, YFSETQ. The CDR3 region has the DNA TGCGCCAGCAGCACCCCCCATCTAGCGGGGGGTTACAATGAGCAGTTCTTC. Translating it yields CASSTPHLAGGYNEQFF. Using reference TRBV5-1 and TRBJ2-1 for the parts outside the CDR3, the full variable domain is KAGVTQTPRYLIKTRGQQVTLSCSPISGHRSVSWYQQTPGQGLQFLFEYFSETQRNKGNFPGRFSGRQFSNSRSEMNVSTLELGDSALYLCASSTPHLAGGYNEQFFGPGTRLTVL.

This chain uses TRBV7-6 with TRBJ2-1, with a weak D call TRBD2 (6 bases). The germline V gene encodes CDR1 SGHVS and CDR2 FNYEAQ. This CDR3 region has 15 residues. Trimming removed 3 bases from V and 0 bases from J, with 9 bases in between. CDR3 loop: CASSFSGGSYNEQFF. The CDR3, as DNA: TGTGCCAGCAGCTTCTCCGGGGGCTCCTACAATGAGCAGTTCTTC.

This clone was detected only a few times. The chain combines TRBV28 with TRBJ2-3; D is undetermined. Germline V gene sequence: CDR1 MDHEN, CDR2 SYDVKM. Trimming removed 11 bases at V and 0 bases at J, with 15 bases between. This CDR3 contains 14 residues. The CDR3, as DNA: TGTGCCGGCAATTATCGAGACAGCACAGATACGCAGTATTTT. Its protein product is CAGNYRDSTDTQYF. The full variable domain, in which reference TRBV28 and TRBJ2-3 provide the parts outside the CDR3, is DVKVTQSSRYLVKRTGEKVFLECVQDMDHENMFWYRQDPGLGLRLIYFSYDVKMKEKGDIPEGYSVSREKKERFSLILESASTNQTSMYLCAGNYRDSTDTQYFGPGTRLTVL.

V usage is TRBV2 and J usage is TRBJ1-6, with TRBD1 as a possible D gene (6 bases). The CDR3 loop spans 16 amino acids. The germline gives CDR1 SNHLY, CDR2 FYNNEI. Deletions cut 1 base from V and 7 bases from J, with 14 bases between. CDR3 residues: CASSEVEGGGNSPLHF. CDR3 nucleotides: TGTGCCAGCAGTGAAGTCGAAGGGGGAGGGAATTCACCCCTCCACTTT. The entire variable domain, with the rest obtained from reference TRBV2 and TRBJ1-6, is as follows: EPEVTQTPSHQVTQMGQEVILRCVPISNHLYFYWYRQILGQKVEFLVSFYNNEISEKSEIFDDQFSVERPDGSNFTLKIRSTKLEDSAMYFCASSEVEGGGNSPLHFGNGTRLTVT.

This clone was counted a few times. The chain couples TRBV2 to TRBJ1-2; 10 bases match TRBD1. There are 16 residues in the CDR3. The V gene end was trimmed by 0 bases and the J gene end by 2 bases; junction bases not matched to a gene: 3. Germline V lookup: CDR1 SNHLY, CDR2 FYNNEI. CDR3 residues: CASSEARTGGNYGYTF. CDR3 sequence (DNA): TGTGCCAGCAGTGAAGCGAGGACAGGGGGGAACTATGGCTACACCTTC.

Only one count was recorded for this clone. The V gene is TRBV7-8, the J gene TRBJ1-5, with D maybe TRBD1 (6 bases). The V end was cut by 5 bases, the J end by 1 base, with 9 bases between. This CDR3 is built from 14 residues. CDR1 is SGHVS and CDR2 is FQNEAQ in the germline V gene. CDR3 coding DNA: TGTGCCAGCAGCAACAGGGTCAGCAATCAGCCCCAGCATTTT. Translation gives CASSNRVSNQPQHF.

This clone was recorded a few times. V gene TRBV5-1 combines with J gene TRBJ2-3, with D possibly TRBD1 on 6 matching bases. The germline V and J ends were trimmed by 3 bases and 2 bases, with 10 bases remaining between them. The CDR3 length is 14 residues. CDR1 and CDR2 from the germline V gene are SGHRS and YFSETQ. The CDR3 DNA reads TGCGCCAGCAGCTGGGGGACACTCACAGATACGCAGTATTTT. The encoded protein is CASSWGTLTDTQYF.

The DNA for the CDR3 is TGTGCCAGCAGTCCCTTAGCGGGGGGGCAAGAGACCCAGTACTTC. Its protein is CASSPLAGGQETQYF. This rearrangement joins TRBV6-4 to TRBJ2-5, with 11 positions matching TRBD2. Germline V gene data show CDR1 as MRHNA and CDR2 as SNTAGT. CDR3 length: 15 residues. After removal of 5 bases from V and 2 bases from J, the junction contained 4 bases not matched to a gene.

The gene calls are TRBV8-2 and TRBJ2-6; the table assigns TRBD1, which was not confirmed against the DNA. TRBV8-2 is a recognized pseudogene. The CDR3 extends over 17 amino acids. The CDR3 DNA reads as TGTGGCATACGCATGAAGATAACACAAAGTCGGGCCAACGTCCTGACTTTC. Translated, it gives CGIRMKITQSRANVLTF.

This sequence joins TRBV19 and TRBJ2-7; 7 bases align to TRBD2. This CDR3 has 15 amino acids. Germline V gene data show CDR1 as LNHDA and CDR2 as SQIVND (reference sequence). The V segment lost 3 bases and the J segment 0 bases; nucleotides outside the gene matches: 5. This chain's CDR3 is CASSIGWEGSYEQYF. CDR3 bases: TGTGCCAGTAGTATCGGCTGGGAGGGCTCCTACGAGCAGTACTTC.

With respect to this clone: Possible read error: a much larger clone is one base away. The genes are TRBV7-2 and TRBJ2-7; 8 bases fit TRBD2. CDR3 size: 17 residues. CDR1 and CDR2 (germline): SGHTA, FQGNSA. V was pared by 5 bases and J by 6 bases, with 18 bases of the junction left unmatched. Written as DNA, the CDR3 is TGTGCCAGCAGCCCCCAGGGAGGGGGGGCGGGGGGAAGCGAGCAGTACTTC. It is translated as CASSPQGGGAGGSEQYF.

A few counts support this clone. The CDR3 protein is CASSWVSGGYEQYF. CDR3 DNA sequence: TGTGCCAGCAGTTGGGTGTCAGGGGGATACGAGCAGTACTTC. The chain recombines TRBV27 with TRBJ2-7; TRBD1 aligns across 7 bases. Germline trimming cut 4 bases from V and 4 bases from J; bases unmatched to any gene: 7. CDR1 MNHEY and CDR2 SMNVEV come from the germline V gene (reference sequence). This CDR3 region has 14 residues.

In its sample, this clone was seen a few times. This chain uses TRBV7-3 with TRBJ2-2, with TRBD1 identical over 7 bases. Unmatched junction bases numbered 8, after V lost 8 bases and J lost 5 bases. The CDR3 runs 14 residues. Per the germline V gene, CDR1 is SGHTA and CDR2 is FQGTGA. As DNA, the CDR3 is TGTGCCAGCGACAGGGACAGCCCTACCGGGGAGCTGTTTTTT. Amino acid sequence: CASDRDSPTGELFF.

The chain combines TRBV2 with TRBJ2-3; TRBD2 agrees at 8 bases. Trimming took 3 bases from V and 6 from J; bases not matched to a gene: 8. The V gene's germline CDR1 is SNHLY and CDR2 FYNNEI. There are 15 residues in the CDR3. The CDR3 protein is CASSEMGTRRDTQYF. Here the CDR3 DNA reads TGTGCCAGCAGTGAGATGGGGACTAGGCGGGATACGCAGTATTTT.